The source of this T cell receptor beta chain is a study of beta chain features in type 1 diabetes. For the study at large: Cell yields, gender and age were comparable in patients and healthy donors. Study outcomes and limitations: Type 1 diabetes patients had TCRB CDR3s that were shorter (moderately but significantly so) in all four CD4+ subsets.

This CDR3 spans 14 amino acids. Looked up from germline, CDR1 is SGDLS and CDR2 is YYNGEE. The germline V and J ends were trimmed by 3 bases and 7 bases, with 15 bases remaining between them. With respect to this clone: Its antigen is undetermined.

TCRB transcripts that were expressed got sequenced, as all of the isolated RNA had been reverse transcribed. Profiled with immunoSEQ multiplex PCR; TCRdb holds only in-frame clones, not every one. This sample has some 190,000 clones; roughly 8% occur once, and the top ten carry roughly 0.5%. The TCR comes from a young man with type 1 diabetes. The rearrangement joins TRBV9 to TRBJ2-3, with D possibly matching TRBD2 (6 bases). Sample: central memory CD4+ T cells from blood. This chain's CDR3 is CASSAAAGPNTQYF. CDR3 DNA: TGTGCCAGCAGCGCGGCGGCGGGGCCGAATACGCAGTATTTT.